A selection of T cell receptor beta chains follows, all from one sample in a study of prognosis after radiotherapy for stage I lung cancer. MiXCR, applied by TCRdb to the multiplex PCR reads, yields one record per CDR3 protein. The table records some 34,000 distinct CDR3 sequences, under 40% of them present only once. The starting material was PBMCs, obtained before or after stereotactic body radiation therapy (not recorded which). The receptors derive from a donor aged 50 or older with non-small cell lung cancer. Both conserved end residues are trimmed from each CDR3. The order of the fields is clone size, V gene, CDR3 protein. Some rows have no size entry. The others give once, few or many, or a class for an expanded clone.

size: .
V: TRBV5-1
CDR3: ASSLFRQVGDEQY

size: many
V: TRBV19
CDR3: ASSMGQSYEQY

size: many
V: TRBV3-1
CDR3: ASSRRDTGELF

size: many
V: TRBV19
CDR3: ASSSRGQSNSPLH

size: .
V: TRBV2
CDR3: ASSQGFQETQY

size: .
V: TRBV6-2/TRBV6-3
CDR3: ASRERDEQY

size: many
V: TRBV3-1
CDR3: ASRRDQEYTEAF

size: medium-sized
V: TRBV6-5
CDR3: ASSYRGVRYEQY

size: many
V: TRBV29-1
CDR3: SALGDNEQF

size: many
V: TRBV9
CDR3: ASSPNMQYNEQF

size: many
V: TRBV30
CDR3: AWTLGLQGSRNTIY

size: many
V: TRBV20-1
CDR3: SARGQHQY

size: .
V: TRBV5-1
CDR3: ASSNGWGLAAFSYEQY

size: many
V: TRBV20-1
CDR3: SARFGYSNQPQH

size: many
V: TRBV5-1
CDR3: ASSLAGQGHNEQF

size: .
V: TRBV24-1
CDR3: ATTDVRGTEAF

size: many
V: TRBV2
CDR3: ASRPRGGSYNEQF

size: many
V: TRBV18
CDR3: ASSPAGTPNQPQH

size: few
V: TRBV11-2
CDR3: ASSQANLNTEAF

size: many
V: TRBV28
CDR3: ASSLNARSYEQY

size: many
V: TRBV12-3/TRBV12-4
CDR3: ASSPLKGQGYT

size: many
V: TRBV11-3
CDR3: ASSLADSRGSEQY

size: many
V: TRBV7-8
CDR3: ASSLTGGDTEAF

size: .
V: TRBV9
CDR3: ASSVEGSTDTQY

size: few
V: TRBV12-3/TRBV12-4
CDR3: ASSRDRGGLDHY

size: .
V: TRBV6-8
CDR3: ASHPTGDTGELF

size: many
V: TRBV10-3
CDR3: AISSGQGLRGGYT

size: many
V: TRBV11-2
CDR3: ASSLAGVRRLNTGELF

size: many
V: TRBV5-8
CDR3: ASSLRQREGYGYT

size: many
V: TRBV3-1
CDR3: ASSQEGSNQPQH

size: .
V: TRBV12-3/TRBV12-4
CDR3: ASRPHGAVAYEKY

size: many
V: TRBV5-1
CDR3: ASSLGTHSTEAF

size: many
V: TRBV2
CDR3: ASTWGRNQPQH

size: .
V: TRBV29-1
CDR3: SVERVRGESKNIQY

size: many
V: TRBV28
CDR3: ASNFPRTVESDTQY

size: many
V: TRBV28
CDR3: ATILAGGIYNEQF